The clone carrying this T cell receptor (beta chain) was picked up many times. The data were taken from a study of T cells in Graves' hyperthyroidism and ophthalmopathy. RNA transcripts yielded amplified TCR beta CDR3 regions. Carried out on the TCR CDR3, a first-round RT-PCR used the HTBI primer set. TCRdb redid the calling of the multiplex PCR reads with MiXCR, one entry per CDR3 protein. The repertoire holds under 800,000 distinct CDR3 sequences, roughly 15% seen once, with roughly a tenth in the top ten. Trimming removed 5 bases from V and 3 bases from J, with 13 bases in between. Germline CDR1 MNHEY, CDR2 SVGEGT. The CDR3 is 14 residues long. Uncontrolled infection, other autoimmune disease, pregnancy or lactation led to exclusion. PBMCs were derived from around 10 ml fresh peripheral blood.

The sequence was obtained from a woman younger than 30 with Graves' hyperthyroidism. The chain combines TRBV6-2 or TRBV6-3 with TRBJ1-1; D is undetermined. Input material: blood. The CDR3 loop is CASSDRRPDTEAFF. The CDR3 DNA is TGTGCCAGCAGTGACCGACGCCCGGACACTGAAGCTTTCTTT.